This TCR beta chain derives from a study of T cell changes during pregnancy in multiple sclerosis. CDR1 MGHRA and CDR2 YSYEKL come from the germline V gene. The CDR3 has 16 residues. With 4 bases clipped from V and 6 bases from J, the junction kept 15 bases outside the gene matches. Generated by immunoSEQ multiplex PCR, the TCRdb table keeps only in-frame clones and is missing some. The sample holds roughly 32,000 clones, about 89% seen once. This TCR was recovered from a female donor with multiple sclerosis, enrolled in a pregnancy study. The chain combines TRBV4-1 with TRBJ2-7, with 7 bases identical to TRBD2. This specimen was CD8+ T cells from peripheral blood mononuclear cells, taken in the third trimester of pregnancy. CDR3 sequence reads: CASSPEGGASLGEQYF. The DNA for the CDR3 is TGCGCCAGCAGCCCTGAGGGAGGGGCAAGCCTAGGCGAGCAGTACTTC.